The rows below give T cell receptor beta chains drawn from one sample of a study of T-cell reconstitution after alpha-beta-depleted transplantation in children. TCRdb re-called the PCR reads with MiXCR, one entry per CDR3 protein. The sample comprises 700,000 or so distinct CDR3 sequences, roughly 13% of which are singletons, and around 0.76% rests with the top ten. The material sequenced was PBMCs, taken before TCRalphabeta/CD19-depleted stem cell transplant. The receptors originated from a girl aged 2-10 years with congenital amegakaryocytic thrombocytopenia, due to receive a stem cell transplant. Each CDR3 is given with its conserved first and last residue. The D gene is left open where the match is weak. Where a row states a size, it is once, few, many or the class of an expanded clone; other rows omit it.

TGTGCCAGCTCACCTTTTTACACCATGAACACTGAAGCTTTCTTT	CASSPFYTMNTEAFF	NA	TRBV18	TRBJ1-1	NA
TGCGCCAGCAGCTTGGCTGCTAGCCGCGATGAGCAGTTCTTC	CASSLAASRDEQFF	NA	TRBV5-1	TRBJ2-1	many
TGCAGTGCTAGAGAACTAGACTCCTACGAGCAGTACTTC	CSARELDSYEQYF	NA	TRBV20-1	TRBJ2-7	NA
TGCGCCAGCAGCGATCAAAGCAAAGAAACCGGGACAGGACTCTACGAGCAGTACTTC	CASSDQSKETGTGLYEQYF	TRBD1	TRBV5-1	TRBJ2-7	many
TGCAGTGCTAGAGATCCAGCGGGAGCCTACGAGCAGTACTTC	CSARDPAGAYEQYF	TRBD2	TRBV20-1	TRBJ2-7	many
TGTGCCAGCAGTAACCTAGGACAGGGGCCGGGAGGCTACACCTTC	CASSNLGQGPGGYTF	TRBD1	TRBV11-2	TRBJ1-2	NA
TGCGCCAGCAGCCGAGGAGGTGGGAGCATTTCGTACAATGAGCAGTTCTTC	CASSRGGGSISYNEQFF	NA	TRBV4-1	TRBJ2-1	few
TGCAGTGCTGCCCCGGGCACAGATACGCAGTATTTT	CSAAPGTDTQYF	NA	TRBV20-1	TRBJ2-3	few
TGCGCCAGCAGCCCTGAAGCGGGGAGCTCCTACAATGAGCAGTTCTTC	CASSPEAGSSYNEQFF	TRBD2	TRBV5-1	TRBJ2-1	many
TGTGCCACCAGTCCGGGACGGAGTCCCACCGGGGAGCTGTTTTTT	CATSPGRSPTGELFF	NA	TRBV15	TRBJ2-2	few
TGCGCCAGCAGCCAAGTGATCGGACAGAACTATGGCTACACCTTC	CASSQVIGQNYGYTF	NA	TRBV4-1	TRBJ1-2	many
TGCGCCAGCAGCCAAGGGCTGGGGCAGCCGGGATATGGCTACACCTTC	CASSQGLGQPGYGYTF	NA	TRBV4-1	TRBJ1-2	few